This TCR beta chain emerged from a study of control samples from healthy donors and cancer patients. The CDR3 runs 13 residues. Trimming at V came to 6 bases and at J to 7 bases, leaving 5 bases not matched to a gene. Germline V gene data show CDR1 as SGHTA and CDR2 as FQGNSA. Using immunoSEQ multiplex PCR, the repertoire was profiled, and TCRdb retains in-frame clones only, with some absent. The sample includes about 75,000 clones, roughly 82% of them seen just once. The receptor was isolated from a man aged 50-59 years in good health. Sequenced material: blood. The rearrangement uses TRBV7-2 and TRBJ2-1; 8 positions match TRBD2. In DNA, the CDR3 is TGTGCCAGCAGTAATACGGGGGGGAATGAGCAGTTCTTC. It is translated as CASSNTGGNEQFF.